This T cell receptor beta chain was retrieved from a study of type 1 regulatory T cells. Study in general: An in vitro protocol generated T-allo10, a Tr1-enriched, alloantigen-specific CD4 T cell product. Points from the study as a whole: Type 1 regulatory T cells had a more restricted TCR repertoire than non-type 1 regulatory T cells.

In its sample, this clonotype was seen a few times. Its antigen remains unknown. TCRdb reanalysed the reads using MiXCR and keeps one entry per CDR3 protein. The data contain tens of thousands of distinct CDR3 sequences, less than 25% of them singletons. The CDR3 has 14 residues. CDR1 is LGHNA, CDR2 YNFKEQ, per germline. V was trimmed by 0 bases and J by 2 bases, leaving 8 bases between them. This TCR was recovered from a human donor in good health. The rearrangement joins TRBV4-2 to TRBJ2-7, with TRBD1 as a possible D gene (5 bases). Sequencing was carried out using cultured type 1 regulatory T (Tr1) cells, either the whole culture or a sorted fraction (not recorded which). The CDR3 region has the DNA TGTGCCAGCAGCCAAGAGGCGACAGCCTACGAGCAGTACTTC. Amino acids: CASSQEATAYEQYF.